The present TCR beta chain was sequenced within a study of cytomegalovirus exposure and HLA in healthy donors. Background on the study: The roughly 110 validation repertoires matched the roughly 650 first-cohort repertoires in platform, a later analysis reported. The study, taken as a whole, reports: Most observed TCR sequences were rare, whereas some public TCRs were detected in many donors.

Profiling relied on immunoSEQ multiplex PCR, and the TCRdb table lists in-frame clones only, not all of them. Seen here are 120,000 or so clones, approximately 95% observed once, and the top ten hold 1.5% to 2%. In the case of this clone: Antigen unknown.

Sequencing was carried out using PBMCs. This receptor was obtained from a man between 18 and 29 years old in good health and CMV-seronegative.

In DNA, the CDR3 is TGCGCCAGCAGCTTCCAGGGGTCGGACACTGAAGCTTTCTTT. It encodes CASSFQGSDTEAFF. The chain links TRBV4-1 to TRBJ1-1; tentative D call: TRBD1 (6 bases). The CDR3 length is 14 residues. Trimming pared 5 bases from V and 3 bases from J, leaving 13 bases between. Germline-derived CDR1 and CDR2 are MGHRA and YSYEKL.